The 5 T cell receptor beta chains presented below share a single source sample, sequenced in a study of technical replicates of blood from a few donors. The assay was immunoSEQ multiplex PCR, and TCRdb's table has in-frame clones only and misses some. The sample contains about 88,000 clones, roughly 92% of which appear only once. Sequencing was done on a sample of T cells isolated from PBMCs. These receptor sequences come from a human donor in good health.

The V and J genes are TRBV5-5 and TRBJ1-2, with 7 bases that match TRBD1. Germline trimming cut 0 bases from V and 4 bases from J; bases unmatched to any gene: 6. The germline CDR1 and CDR2 sequences are SGHKS and YYEKEE (reference sequence). The CDR3 length is 15 residues. DNA for the CDR3: TGTGCCAGCAGCTTGGAGACAGGGATGGGCTATGGCTACACCTTC. Translation: CASSLETGMGYGYTF. Full variable domain (missing parts from reference TRBV5-5 and TRBJ1-2): DAGVTQSPTHLIKTRGQQVTLRCSPISGHKSVSWYQQVLGQGPQFIFQYYEKEERGRGNFPDRFSARQFPNYSSELNVNALLLGDSALYLCASSLETGMGYGYTFGSGTRLTVV.

V gene TRBV6-1 combines with J gene TRBJ1-1; 8 bases fit TRBD1. Per germline, CDR1 MNHNS and CDR2 SASEGT. After removal of 10 bases from V and 2 bases from J, the junction contained 6 bases not matched to a gene. This CDR3 is built from 13 residues. This chain's CDR3 is CATLTGDNTEAFF. DNA of the CDR3: TGTGCCACCTTGACAGGGGATAACACTGAAGCTTTCTTT.

This chain connects TRBV11-3 to TRBJ2-3, with 7 bases aligning to TRBD2. The junction had 7 bases not matched to a gene; V was cut back by 8 bases and J by 11 bases. This CDR3 is built from 11 residues. The germline CDR1 and CDR2 sequences are SGHNT and YENEEA. CDR3: CASVTGGMQYF. In DNA, the CDR3 is TGTGCCAGCGTTACGGGGGGTATGCAGTATTTT.

Points on this clone: One junction end disagrees with the germline gene, perhaps due to a read error. CDR3 sequence: CARRPTTSTDTQYF. Here the CDR3 DNA reads TGTGCCCGGAGACCGACTACAAGCACAGATACGCAGTATTTT. The chain combines TRBV30 with TRBJ2-3, with D possibly TRBD2 on 5 matching bases. CDR1 and CDR2 (germline): GTSNPN, SVGIG (reference sequence). The CDR3 runs 14 residues.

The V and J genes are TRBV28 and TRBJ2-2; 11 bases line up with TRBD2. Germline assignment: CDR1 MDHEN and CDR2 SYDVKM. Unmatched junction bases numbered 9, after V lost 6 bases and J lost 3 bases. The CDR3 is 17 residues long. The CDR3 DNA reads TGTGCCAGCAGGCCCACTCTAGCGGGAGGTTACACCGGGGAGCTGTTTTTT. Its protein is CASRPTLAGGYTGELFF.